These T cell receptor beta chains were read from a single sample in a study of Ad26.COV2.S vaccination and SARS-CoV-2 variants. Assay: immunoSEQ multiplex PCR; the TCRdb copy retains only in-frame clones and omits some. The data contain about 680,000 clones, around 92% of them singletons. The sample here was peripheral blood, taken in a trial of Ad26.COV2.S vaccine versus placebo. The source is a person aged 18-60 years who received the Ad26.COV2.S COVID-19 vaccine or a placebo. Both conserved end residues are part of each CDR3. A D gene is named only where the DNA matches it firmly. Only some rows state a clone size, as once, few, many or a class for expanded clones.

>TRBV5-1|.|.|TRBJ2-1
CASSSLPYNEQFF
TGCGCCAGCAGCTCGCTCCCATACAATGAGCAGTTCTTC
>TRBV25-1|once|.|TRBJ2-4
CASSVTAKNIQYF
TGTGCCAGCAGTGTAACAGCGAAAAACATTCAGTACTTC
>TRBV6-4|few|TRBD1|TRBJ1-1
CASRTRQGNTEAFF
TGTGCCAGCAGAACGAGACAGGGAAACACTGAAGCTTTCTTT
>TRBV10-3|.|TRBD2|TRBJ2-3
CAISEPLAGYWGDTQYF
TGTGCCATCAGTGAACCACTAGCGGGGTACTGGGGAGATACGCAGTATTTT
>TRBV14|.|.|TRBJ1-4
CASSQDWGNEKLFF
TGTGCCAGCAGCCAAGATTGGGGTAATGAGAAACTGTTTTTT
>TRBV18|.|.|TRBJ2-3
CASSRFEGGSDTQYF
TGTGCCAGCTCCCGGTTTGAGGGAGGTTCAGATACGCAGTATTTT
>TRBV5-6|.|.|TRBJ2-1
CASSLSQTRVSEQFF
TGTGCCAGCAGCTTGTCTCAGACGAGGGTTAGTGAGCAGTTCTTC
>TRBV5-1|.|.|TRBJ1-1
CASSVIGLNTEAFF
TGCGCCAGCAGCGTCATCGGATTGAACACTGAAGCTTTCTTT
>TRBV7-9|.|.|TRBJ2-1
CASSLGAGTTNEQFF
TGTGCCAGCAGCTTAGGGGCCGGGACAACCAATGAGCAGTTCTTC
>TRBV5-1|.|TRBD1|TRBJ1-1
CASSGQDEAFF
TGCGCCAGCAGCGGACAGGATGAAGCTTTCTTT
>TRBV19|.|.|TRBJ1-2
CASSRDNYGYTF
TGTGCCAGTTCCCGGGACAACTATGGCTACACCTTC
>TRBV24-1|.|.|TRBJ1-2
CATSDEAFYGYTF
TGTGCCACCAGTGACGAGGCGTTCTATGGCTACACCTTC
>TRBV6-5|.|.|TRBJ1-5
CASRKNNNQPQHF
TGTGCCAGCCGGAAAAACAACAATCAGCCCCAGCATTTT
>TRBV5-1|.|TRBD2|TRBJ2-7
CASSPGTSGRALREQYF
TGCGCCAGCAGCCCGGGGACTAGCGGGAGGGCACTGAGGGAGCAGTACTTC
>TRBV11-2|.|TRBD1|TRBJ1-6
CASSSQDRVNSPLHF
TGTGCCAGCAGCTCTCAGGACAGGGTAAATTCACCCCTCCACTTT
>TRBV6-5|.|.|TRBJ2-7
CASSYRGTSYEQYF
TGTGCCAGCAGTTACAGGGGGACCTCCTACGAGCAGTACTTC